The entry below describes one T cell receptor (beta chain). This specimen comes from a study of blood T cell repertoires in COVID-19. For the study at large: Samples taken during acute and convalescent COVID-19 were collected in the United States, Italy and Spain. Nucleic acid was either cDNA or gDNA, and it came from T cells, B-cell-depleted T cells, or PBMCs.

The germline gives CDR1 SGHDT, CDR2 YYEEEE. Deletions cut 4 bases from V and 3 bases from J, with 10 bases between. This CDR3 is built from 14 residues. In the original processing: Cell counts per sample came from amplifying reference gene primers. Data came from immunoSEQ multiplex PCR; TCRdb stores just in-frame clones and leaves some out. The DNA was the basis for D and trimming; V, J and clone size are from that table. The sample consists of 45,000 to 50,000 clones, roughly four fifths of them appearing once. This chain joins TRBV5-6 and TRBJ1-4; unclear D gene. The TCR comes from a man aged 35-49 years with acute or convalescent COVID-19. Material for sequencing was peripheral blood. CDR3 in DNA: TGTGCCAGCAGCGCACCGGAGGCTAATGAAAAACTGTTTTTT. Encoded protein: CASSAPEANEKLFF. The variable domain in full, completed from reference TRBV5-6 and TRBJ1-4, reads DAGVTQSPTHLIKTRGQQVTLRCSPKSGHDTVSWYQQALGQGPQFIFQYYEEEERQRGNFPDRFSGHQFPNYSSELNVNALLLGDSALYLCASSAPEANEKLFFGSGTQLSVL.